The 8 T cell receptor beta chains given below trace back to one sample, sequenced in a study of T cells in Graves' hyperthyroidism and ophthalmopathy. What was amplified from RNA transcripts were TCR beta CDR3 regions. First-round RT-PCR with HTBI primers amplified the TCR CDR3 region. TCRdb reanalysed the multiplex PCR reads using MiXCR and keeps one entry per CDR3 protein. The sample yields about 270,000 distinct CDR3 sequences, about 24% seen once. Sequencing input: blood. The receptor source for this set is a woman aged 40 to 50 with Graves' ophthalmopathy.

This clonotype was detected many times. The CDR3 loop reads CASSTPTGVPYEQYF. For the CDR3, the DNA is TGTGCCAGCAGTACCCCGACAGGGGTGCCCTACGAGCAGTACTTC. The J gene is TRBJ2-7, the V gene TRBV6-5; 8 bases fit TRBD1. The germline V gene has CDR1 MNHEY and CDR2 SVGAGI. V shed 5 bases and J 2 bases; nucleotides not matched to a gene: 8. The CDR3 consists of 15 residues.

The rearrangement joins TRBV20-1 to TRBJ1-6; TRBD1 matches at 7 bases. Germline V gene data show CDR1 as DFQATT and CDR2 as SNEGSKA (reference sequence). V lost 5 bases to trimming and J lost 13 bases; unmatched junction nucleotides: 8. The CDR3 is made up of 12 amino acids. CDR3 sequence: CSAPRTGSPLHF. The CDR3, as DNA: TGCAGTGCTCCAAGGACAGGTTCTCCCCTCCACTTT.

This clonotype was observed many times. V usage is TRBV27 and J usage is TRBJ2-7, with a tentative D call TRBD1 (6 bases). The CDR3 is 15 residues long. CDR1 and CDR2 from the germline V gene are MNHEY and SMNVEV (reference sequence). Trimming stripped 0 bases from V and 2 bases from J, with 11 bases between. CDR3 sequence (DNA): TGTGCCAGCAGTTTATCTGGGGGCATCACCTACGAGCAGTACTTC. This codes for CASSLSGGITYEQYF.

This sequence joins TRBV20-1 and TRBJ2-2; D perhaps matches TRBD1 (6 bases). This CDR3 comprises 14 residues. V lost 6 bases and J lost 1, with 12 bases in between. Per germline, CDR1 DFQATT and CDR2 SNEGSKA (reference sequence). The CDR3 bases are TGCAGTGCGATTACAGGGCTGAACACCGGGGAGCTGTTTTTT. This translates into CSAITGLNTGELFF.

This clonotype was counted many times. The V gene is TRBV7-2, the J gene TRBJ2-7; TRBD2 matches at 10 bases. The CDR3 is 16 residues long. Per germline, CDR1 SGHTA and CDR2 FQGNSA. With V trimmed by 2 bases and J by 3 bases, 7 bases remained unmatched. The CDR3 DNA reads TGTGCCAGCAGCTTAACTAGCGGGATAGAGAGCTACGAGCAGTACTTC. Encoded protein: CASSLTSGIESYEQYF.

V and J are TRBV7-3 and TRBJ2-2; no reliable D call. Trimming took 4 bases from V and 5 from J, leaving 8 bases between them. CDR1 is SGHTA, CDR2 FQGTGA, per germline. The CDR3 is 13 residues long. The CDR3 is CASSYKTTGELFF. The CDR3 region has the DNA TGTGCCAGCAGCTACAAAACGACCGGGGAGCTGTTTTTT.

CDR3 region: CATRGQDSQPQHF. CDR3 coding DNA: TGTGCCACCAGGGGACAGGATTCTCAGCCCCAGCATTTT. The genes are TRBV24-1 and TRBJ1-5; 8 nucleotides match TRBD1. This CDR3 is 13 amino acids long. Unmatched junction bases numbered 4, after V lost 7 bases and J lost 6 bases. The V gene's germline CDR1 is KGHDR and CDR2 SFDVKD.

The sample holds many counts of this clonotype. An end of the junction differs from the germline gene, which may be a read error. The chain joins TRBV20-1 to TRBJ1-1, with a weak D call TRBD1 (5 bases). Germline V CDR1 and CDR2: DFQATT, SNEGSKA (reference sequence). CDR3 length: 13 residues. CDR3 sequence (DNA): TGCAGTGCTGGAGACGACAGGAACACTGAAGCTTTCTTT. This codes for CSAGDDRNTEAFF.